A selection of T cell receptor beta chains follows, all from one sample in a study of neurological immune-mediated disorders. Each CDR3 protein gets one entry after TCRdb re-called the 5' RACE reads with MiXCR. The sample has 65,000 to 80,000 distinct CDR3 sequences, under 20% seen once; the top ten hold less than 20%. The sequenced material came from PBMCs. The receptors shown here come from a woman between 35 and 50 years old in good health. Each CDR3 is given with its conserved first and last residue. The order of the fields is V gene, clone size, J gene, D gene, CDR3 DNA, CDR3 protein. The D gene is left open where the match is weak. Some rows mark clone size as missing; the rest say once, few, many or name a class of expanded clone.

>TRBV5-5|many|TRBJ1-4|.
TGTGCCAGCAGCCCCCGCGTATACGGGGCTAATGAAAAACTGTTTTTT
CASSPRVYGANEKLFF
>TRBV4-3|few|TRBJ1-2|.
TGCGCCAGCAGCCAGCAGGGAAATATAGGCTATGGCTACACCTTC
CASSQQGNIGYGYTF
>TRBV5-1|medium-sized|TRBJ2-5|TRBD2
TGCGCCAGCAGCTTGGCCGGGCGGGGGGTCCAAGAGACCCAGTACTTC
CASSLAGRGVQETQYF
>TRBV12-3/TRBV12-4|many|TRBJ2-1|TRBD1
TGTGCCAGCAGTTTAGCGAGGACAGGGGTTGAGCAGTTCTTC
CASSLARTGVEQFF
>TRBV5-1|many|TRBJ2-1|.
TGCGCCAGCAGCGTCGGACTGGATAAGTTCTTC
CASSVGLDKFF
>TRBV21-1|.|TRBJ1-4|.
TGTGCCAGCAGCAAAGCGCTGGGGAAGCGGGATGAAAAACTGTTTTTT
CASSKALGKRDEKLFF
>TRBV11-2|many|TRBJ2-7|.
TGTGCCAGCAGCTTTCAGATCACAAGCTCCTACGAGCAGTACTTC
CASSFQITSSYEQYF
>TRBV20-1|many|TRBJ1-1|.
TGCAGTGCTAGATACGGGAACACTGAAGCTTTCTTT
CSARYGNTEAFF
>TRBV27|many|TRBJ2-3|.
TGTGCCAGCAGTCGATTCCAGACCATAATCACAGATACGCAGTATTTT
CASSRFQTIITDTQYF
>TRBV7-2|many|TRBJ1-6|.
TGTGCCAGCAGCATAGGACAAGGATATAATTCACCCCTCCACTTT
CASSIGQGYNSPLHF
>TRBV20-1|many|TRBJ1-1|TRBD1
TGCAGTGCTAGGTACCCCGGACAGGGGGTCGAAGCTTTCTTT
CSARYPGQGVEAFF
>TRBV6-5|many|TRBJ1-1|TRBD1
TGTGCCAGCAGAAGACTTGTACAGGGGGCGAGGAACACTGAAGCTTTCTTT
CASRRLVQGARNTEAFF
>TRBV5-1|many|TRBJ2-7|.
TGCGCCAGCAGCCCAGACACCGACTACGAGCAGTACTTC
CASSPDTDYEQYF
>TRBV5-1|many|TRBJ2-2|TRBD1
TGCGCCAGCAGCTTACTGGGGACAGGGAACACCGGGGAGCTGTTTTTT
CASSLLGTGNTGELFF
>TRBV9|many|TRBJ2-3|.
TGTGCCAGCAGCGGAGCCCCTAGCGAGAAAGACACAGATACGCAGTATTTT
CASSGAPSEKDTDTQYF
>TRBV20-1|many|TRBJ2-5|TRBD2
TGCAGTGCTGTCTCGGGACTAGCGAGAAGCGCCCAAGAGACCCAGTACTTC
CSAVSGLARSAQETQYF
>TRBV20-1|many|TRBJ2-3|.
TGCAGTGCTTCACTAGCTGATACGCAGTATTTT
CSASLADTQYF
>TRBV9|few|TRBJ2-3|TRBD1
TGTGCCAGCAGCGTAGTGGGGACAGTTCCGTCGGATACGCAGTATTTT
CASSVVGTVPSDTQYF
>TRBV6-1|.|TRBJ2-5|TRBD2
TGTGCCAGCAGTCTAACCGGGACTAGAGGCGAGACCCAGTACTTC
CASSLTGTRGETQYF
>TRBV20-1|many|TRBJ2-5|TRBD2
TGCAGTGCTAGAGCCGGGACTAGCGGGTCACAGCGGGAGGCCCAGTACTTC
CSARAGTSGSQREAQYF
>TRBV12-3/TRBV12-4|many|TRBJ1-6|.
TGTGCCAGCAGCCTAGGGGGGGCCAGGACCCTCCACTTT
CASSLGGARTLHF
>TRBV15|.|TRBJ2-6|.
TGTGCCACCAGCAGAGGACCCCTGACTGGGGCCAACGTCCTGACTTTC
CATSRGPLTGANVLTF
>TRBV6-2/TRBV6-3|.|TRBJ1-5|TRBD1
TGTGCCAGCACCGACAGGGGTCACCGGACCCAGCATTTT
CASTDRGHRTQHF
>TRBV7-2|many|TRBJ1-6|.
TGTGCCAGCAGCTTAGTAGGGACCCTTCACCCCCTCCACTTT
CASSLVGTLHPLHF
>TRBV4-3|many|TRBJ1-1|.
TGCGCCAGCAGCCTAAGACCCCTAGGGGACACTGAAGCTTTCTTT
CASSLRPLGDTEAFF
>TRBV20-1|many|TRBJ1-5|.
TGCAGTGCTGCAGGACAGAGTAGCAATCAGCCCCAGCATTTT
CSAAGQSSNQPQHF
>TRBV28|many|TRBJ2-2|.
TGTGCCAGCAGTTTCGGGCAGTTGAACACCGGGGAGCTGTTTTTT
CASSFGQLNTGELFF
>TRBV6-2/TRBV6-3|many|TRBJ1-5|.
TGTGCCAGCAGTTACTCTGGTTCTCAGCCCCAGCATTTT
CASSYSGSQPQHF
>TRBV20-1|many|TRBJ1-5|.
TGCAGTGCCCCTGGCGGGAGCCCCAATCAGCCCCAGCATTTT
CSAPGGSPNQPQHF
>TRBV15|.|TRBJ1-3|.
TGTGCCACCAGCAAAGTGATCTCTGGAAACACCATATATTTT
CATSKVISGNTIYF
>TRBV5-5|.|TRBJ1-1|TRBD1
TGTGCCAGCAGCCTAGGGGGCCTGCGGACTGAAGCTTTCTTT
CASSLGGLRTEAFF
>TRBV7-2|many|TRBJ2-3|TRBD2
TGTGCCAGCAGCTTATGGGGCCCTCGTGCCCGACTAGCGGGGGGGGATACGCAGTATTTT
CASSLWGPRARLAGGDTQYF
>TRBV7-2|many|TRBJ1-5|.
TGTGCCAGCAGCTCAAGACCGGGGGGCGGCAATCAGCCCCAGCATTTT
CASSSRPGGGNQPQHF
>TRBV6-5|.|TRBJ2-1|.
TGTGCCAGCAGTTACTCCGGAGGTGAGCAGTTCTTC
CASSYSGGEQFF
>TRBV7-8|many|TRBJ2-1|TRBD2
TGTGCCAGCAGCTCTATTGTAGCGGGGGGGCGGACTGAGCAGTTCTTC
CASSSIVAGGRTEQFF
>TRBV15|many|TRBJ1-4|.
TGTGCCACCAGCAGAGGATTGCAGGGACCTAATGAAAAACTGTTTTTT
CATSRGLQGPNEKLFF
>TRBV20-1|many|TRBJ2-7|TRBD1
TGCAGTGCTAGAGGGGGCGACAGGGATTACGAGCAGTACTTC
CSARGGDRDYEQYF
>TRBV10-3|many|TRBJ1-6|.
TGTGCCATCAGTGAGTCGTTAACGGGGAATTCACCCCTCCACTTT
CAISESLTGNSPLHF
>TRBV4-1|.|TRBJ1-4|.
TGCGCCAGCAGCCAAGAGGGGAAGTGGGCGGAGGGGGTGACTAATGAAAAACTGTTTTTT
CASSQEGKWAEGVTNEKLFF
>TRBV7-6|many|TRBJ2-2|.
TGTGCCAGCAGCCCCCCGGGGCACGACACCGGGGAGCTGTTTTTT
CASSPPGHDTGELFF
>TRBV5-1|many|TRBJ2-1|TRBD1
TGCGCCAGCAGCTTTGGACAGGGGATGGGGAATGAGCAGTTCTTC
CASSFGQGMGNEQFF
>TRBV20-1|many|TRBJ2-2|.
TGCAGTGCTAGAGACGGGGGGCGGGACACCGGGGAGCTGTTTTTT
CSARDGGRDTGELFF
>TRBV9|many|TRBJ2-3|TRBD2
TGTGCCAGCACCCCCGGAGGTAGCGGGGGGTATACGCAGTATTTT
CASTPGGSGGYTQYF
>TRBV25-1|many|TRBJ1-2|.
TGTGCCAGCAGCCGAGGGGCAGAGAACTATGGCTACACCTTC
CASSRGAENYGYTF
>TRBV15|many|TRBJ2-1|.
TGTGCCACCAGCAGGAGGAGGGACGGCCTCAATGAGCAGTTCTTC
CATSRRRDGLNEQFF
>TRBV4-3|many|TRBJ1-1|TRBD1
TGCGCCAGCAGCCAAGGGACAGGAGAGAACACTGAAGCTTTCTTT
CASSQGTGENTEAFF
>TRBV2|few|TRBJ2-3|.
TGTGCCAGCGTAGACGGCATCGGGGGAGATACGCAGTATTTT
CASVDGIGGDTQYF
>TRBV20-1|.|TRBJ2-3|.
TGCAGTGCTAGAGATAGCGGCCTCACAGATACGCAGTATTTT
CSARDSGLTDTQYF
>TRBV5-1|many|TRBJ2-3|TRBD2
TGCGCCAGCAGCGTGACTAGCGGGGGGCCGTGGGATACGCAGTATTTT
CASSVTSGGPWDTQYF
>TRBV4-2|many|TRBJ1-1|TRBD1
TGTGCCAGCAGCCAGACAGTGACAGGGCCTCTGAACACTGAAGCTTTCTTT
CASSQTVTGPLNTEAFF